The rows below give T cell receptor beta chains drawn from one sample of a study of T cell changes during pregnancy in multiple sclerosis. Data came from immunoSEQ multiplex PCR; TCRdb stores just in-frame clones and leaves some out. Of more than 20,000 clones detected, roughly 90% appear once; the ten largest clones hold more than 8%. Sequences were derived from CD8+ T cells from peripheral blood mononuclear cells, sampled in the third trimester of pregnancy. These receptors originate from a female donor in good health, enrolled as a control in a pregnancy study. The CDR3 runs from the conserved cysteine through the conserved F or W. The D gene is left open where the match is weak. Expanded clones get a size class; other rows say once, few or many, or leave the size out.

TRBD1,TRBV7-2,.,TRBJ2-3,CASSFLSRGQDTQYF,TGTGCCAGCAGCTTCTTATCCAGGGGGCAGGATACGCAGTATTTT
.,TRBV2,once,TRBJ1-5,CASSGQVREGLNQPQHF,TGTGCCAGCAGTGGACAGGTTCGGGAAGGCCTTAATCAGCCCCAGCATTTT
TRBD2,TRBV7-9,.,TRBJ2-3,CASSLDGRAWVSTDTQYF,TGTGCCAGCAGCTTAGACGGGAGGGCCTGGGTTAGCACAGATACGCAGTATTTT
.,TRBV30,.,TRBJ1-1,CAPSQGPLGTEAFF,TGTGCCCCCTCACAGGGACCCTTGGGTACTGAAGCTTTCTTT
.,TRBV6-1,.,TRBJ1-1,CASSQPTVTNTEAFF,TGTGCCAGCAGTCAACCGACAGTTACTAACACTGAAGCTTTCTTT
TRBD1,TRBV14,.,TRBJ1-5,CASSPYSGRGLPYSNQPQHF,TGTGCCAGCAGCCCCTATAGTGGCAGGGGGCTCCCTTATAGCAATCAGCCCCAGCATTTT
.,TRBV5-4,.,TRBJ1-2,CASGSGTPWGGYTF,TGTGCCAGTGGGTCCGGGACACCTTGGGGTGGCTACACCTTC
TRBD1,TRBV19,.,TRBJ1-2,CASSIVQGAYDGYTF,TGTGCCAGTAGTATCGTACAGGGGGCGTACGATGGCTACACCTTC
.,TRBV30,.,TRBJ2-2,CAWSYGGGGTGELFF,TGTGCCTGGAGTTACGGGGGAGGAGGGACCGGGGAGCTGTTTTTT
.,TRBV9,.,TRBJ2-7,CASSVGGGFPYEQYF,TGTGCCAGCAGCGTAGGCGGCGGATTTCCCTACGAGCAGTACTTC
.,TRBV19,.,TRBJ1-5,CASSPSPSNQPQHF,TGTGCCAGTAGCCCCTCCCCTAGCAATCAGCCCCAGCATTTT